Following are 11 T cell receptor beta chains from one sample sequenced in a study of T cell responses to AZD1222 COVID-19 vaccine. The data were produced by immunoSEQ multiplex PCR, yet TCRdb's version contains in-frame clones alone and is incomplete. The table shows fewer than 200,000 clones, with 88% occurring only once. Sequences were derived from peripheral blood, sampled on day 0 of AZD1222 vaccination. The source is an adult in good health.

The V and J genes are TRBV7-2 and TRBJ1-5, with TRBD1 as a possible D gene (6 bases). Trimming pared 5 bases from V and 4 bases from J, leaving 15 bases between. The CDR3 length is 15 residues. Germline CDR1 SGHTA, CDR2 FQGNSA. The chain's CDR3 is CASSEPGVRNQPQHF. The CDR3 nucleotides read TGTGCCAGCAGCGAGCCAGGGGTTAGAAATCAGCCCCAGCATTTT.

The J gene is TRBJ2-7, the V gene TRBV3-1 (or the pseudogene TRBV3-2); D possibly uses TRBD1 or TRBD2 (7 bases each). Germline loops: CDR1 LGHDT, CDR2 YNNKEL (reference sequence). The CDR3 totals 16 residues. Trimming left V 3 bases short and J 4 bases short, with 19 bases between. The CDR3, as DNA: TGTGCCAGCAGCCAGGGGGGGGGACAGCGTTCATACGAGCAGTACTTC. The encoded protein is CASSQGGGQRSYEQYF.

The J gene is TRBJ2-7, the V gene TRBV9; TRBD1 is a possible D gene (6 bases). The CDR3 is 16 amino acids. The germline V gene encodes CDR1 SGDLS and CDR2 YYNGEE. Trimming removed 0 bases at V and 4 bases at J, with 17 bases between. The CDR3 bases are TGTGCCAGCAGCGTAGGGGGAGACCGAACAGGGTACGAGCAGTACTTC. Residues: CASSVGGDRTGYEQYF.

The chain employs TRBV5-1 and TRBJ1-3; tentative D call: TRBD1 (5 bases). From germline, CDR1 is SGHRS and CDR2 YFSETQ. V lost 1 base, J lost 0 bases, and 8 bases lay in between. The CDR3 spans 15 residues. The CDR3 sequence: CASSLQGNSGNTIYF. The CDR3 nucleotides are TGCGCCAGCAGCTTGCAGGGCAACTCTGGAAACACCATATATTTT.

The rearrangement links TRBV24-1 to TRBJ1-1; 8 nucleotides align to TRBD1. Germline V gene sequence: CDR1 KGHDR, CDR2 SFDVKD. The CDR3 runs to 15 residues. Trimming cost V 3 bases and J 2 bases; bases outside gene matches: 4. This CDR3 is CATSDGQGPNTEAFF. For the CDR3, the DNA is TGTGCCACCAGTGATGGACAGGGTCCCAACACTGAAGCTTTCTTT.

The J gene is TRBJ2-5, the V gene TRBV11-2, with D unclear. Trimming took off 2 bases at V and 5 bases at J, with 6 bases between the two ends. Germline V gene data show CDR1 as SGHAT and CDR2 as FQNNGV. The CDR3 runs 12 residues. The CDR3 sequence: CASSLSLETQYF. DNA of the CDR3: TGTGCCAGCAGCTTATCTTTGGAGACCCAGTACTTC.

The genes are TRBV7-2 and TRBJ2-3; 9 nucleotides line up with TRBD2. Trimming removed 5 bases from V and 5 bases from J; junction bases left unmatched: 8. The CDR3 runs to 15 residues. Germline values: CDR1 SGHTA, CDR2 FQGNSA. The CDR3 DNA sequence: TGTGCCAGCAGCCCCGGGCTAGCGGGAAGAGATACGCAGTATTTT. It is translated as CASSPGLAGRDTQYF. Complete variable domain (other parts from reference TRBV7-2 and TRBJ2-3): GAGVSQSPSNKVTEKGKDVELRCDPISGHTALYWYRQSLGQGLEFLIYFQGNSAPDKSGLPSDRFSAERTGGSVSTLTIQRTQQEDSAVYLCASSPGLAGRDTQYFGPGTRLTVL.

The genes are TRBV4-3 and TRBJ2-3; 13 bases align to TRBD2. The CDR3 is 18 amino acids. CDR1 is LGHNA and CDR2 is YSLEER in the germline V gene. Trimming cost V 0 bases and J 2 bases; bases outside gene matches: 5. CDR3 amino acids: CASSQEPGLAGDTDTQYF. DNA for the CDR3: TGCGCCAGCAGCCAAGAACCCGGACTAGCGGGGGACACAGATACGCAGTATTTT.

This clone was recorded only once. The rearrangement uses TRBV4-2 and TRBJ1-5, with 9 bases matching TRBD1. J gave up 4 bases and V 0 bases, and 4 bases lay outside the gene matches. The CDR3 spans 16 residues. The germline gives CDR1 LGHNA, CDR2 YNFKEQ. Here the CDR3 DNA reads TGTGCCAGCAGCCAAGAAATGGGGACAGGGAATCAGCCCCAGCATTTT. It encodes CASSQEMGTGNQPQHF.

This clone was seen a single time. CDR3 amino acids: CASSYFNIPGELFF. CDR3 nucleotide sequence: TGTGCCAGCAGTTACTTCAACATTCCCGGGGAGCTGTTTTTT. The chain has TRBV6-2 or TRBV6-3 and TRBJ2-2; D remains unclear. The V gene lost 1 base and the J gene lost 6 bases, with 9 bases spanning the gap. CDR3 size: 14 residues. CDR1 and CDR2 (germline): MNHEY, SVGEGT.

The V gene is TRBV7-6, the J gene TRBJ2-7, with 7 bases aligning to TRBD1. The germline CDR1 and CDR2 sequences are SGHVS and FNYEAQ. The J segment lost 0 bases and the V segment lost 1 base, leaving 9 bases of the junction unmatched. CDR3 length equals 17 residues. DNA for the CDR3: TGTGCCAGCAGCTTAGGGAAGGGACAGATGAGCTCCTACGAGCAGTACTTC. Translated, it gives CASSLGKGQMSSYEQYF.